This TCR beta chain was documented in a study of blood T cell repertoires in COVID-19. Across the whole study: Acute and convalescent COVID-19 samples came from the United States, Italy and Spain.

As originally analysed: Estimation of nucleated cell counts was performed using reference gene primer amplification. Assay used: immunoSEQ multiplex PCR; TCRdb lists only in-frame clones, some missing. V and J calls and clone size are copied from that table; D and trimming were computed from the DNA. The table has about 100,000 clones, 70% to 90% seen once. Trimming took 6 bases from V and 5 from J, leaving 13 bases between them. Germline CDR1 reads SGHTA; CDR2 reads FQGNSA. The CDR3 length is 13 residues. The sequencing sample was made of peripheral blood. J is TRBJ2-5 and V is TRBV7-2; maybe TRBD2 (6 bases). This sequence was found in a human donor in a cohort sampled during active COVID-19. CDR3 bases: TGTGCCAGCAGGAGGCGGGGTTTGGAGACCCAGTACTTC. As protein: CASRRRGLETQYF.